These 18 T cell receptor beta chains were sequenced from one sample in a study of CD8+CD57+ T cells in acquired aplastic anemia. TCR beta VDJ combinations and CDR3 sequences were profiled from genomic DNA. TCRdb independently ran MiXCR on the reads; one entry per CDR3 protein. Found here are about 120,000 distinct CDR3 sequences, roughly 40% of them singletons; the top ten hold about 3%. An expansion of CD8+CD57+ cells by flow cytometry had been shown in patients chosen for sequencing. What was sequenced was sorted CD4+, CD8+, or CD8+CD57+ T cells (not recorded which) from PBMCs. Source of these receptors: a human donor with aplastic anemia.

This clonotype appeared once. This chain joins TRBV2 and TRBJ2-3, with D perhaps matching TRBD2 (6 bases). Between the trimmed V and J ends, which lost 8 bases and 2 bases, there was a span of 14 bases. Per the germline V gene, CDR1 is SNHLY and CDR2 is FYNNEI. The CDR3 runs 14 residues. CDR3 loop: CASRGWRDTDTQYF. The CDR3 nucleotides are TGTGCCAGCCGGGGGTGGAGGGACACAGATACGCAGTATTTT.

The chain couples TRBV2 to TRBJ1-5; 7 nucleotides line up with TRBD1. Looked up from germline, CDR1 is SNHLY and CDR2 is FYNNEI. V trimming: 5 bases; J trimming: 7 bases; junction bases outside the gene matches: 11. The CDR3 is made up of 15 amino acids. The CDR3 DNA is TGTGCCAGCAGTCCTCTTAACAGGGGACGACAGCCCCAGCATTTT. The encoded protein is CASSPLNRGRQPQHF.

The chain combines TRBV15 with TRBJ2-3, with D perhaps TRBD1 (6 bases). Between the trimmed V and J ends, which lost 6 bases and 0 bases, there was a span of 13 bases. Germline values: CDR1 LNHNV, CDR2 YYDKDF (reference sequence). CDR3 length equals 15 residues. The CDR3 region is CATRTGSFSTDTQYF. The CDR3 coding sequence is TGTGCCACCAGAACAGGGTCCTTTAGCACAGATACGCAGTATTTT.

V and J are TRBV10-3 and TRBJ2-3; the D is unclear. The CDR3 has 12 residues. Germline V gene lookup returns CDR1 ENHRY and CDR2 SYGVKD. V lost 10 bases and J lost 3, with 11 bases in between. CDR3 sequence reads: CATQGSTDTQYF. For the CDR3, the DNA is TGTGCCACCCAAGGGTCGACAGATACGCAGTATTTT.

This clonotype was recorded a few times. The chain carries TRBV3-1 and TRBJ1-3, with a possible D match to TRBD1 (5 bases). Trimming took off 3 bases at V and 3 bases at J, with 12 bases between the two ends. Germline loops: CDR1 LGHDT, CDR2 YNNKEL (reference sequence). The CDR3 runs 15 residues. CDR3 in DNA: TGTGCCAGCAGCCAGAGGGGAGGGAGTGGAAACACCATATATTTT. Translating it yields CASSQRGGSGNTIYF.

This clonotype showed up many times. This chain uses TRBV2 with TRBJ1-5; 8 bases are shared with TRBD1. This CDR3 has 14 amino acids. Trimming removed 5 bases from V and 6 bases from J; junction bases left unmatched: 6. Germline values: CDR1 SNHLY, CDR2 FYNNEI. The CDR3 protein is CASSRLQGGQPQHF. The CDR3 bases are TGTGCCAGCAGTCGATTACAGGGGGGTCAGCCCCAGCATTTT.

The rearrangement links TRBV11-1 to TRBJ2-1; 10 bases are shared with TRBD2. The germline V gene has CDR1 SGHAT and CDR2 FQDESV (reference sequence). The CDR3 spans 14 residues. V dropped 5 bases and J dropped 5; count of bases not matched to a gene: 3. The DNA for the CDR3 is TGTGCCAGCAGCCCCGGACTAGCGGACAATGAGCAGTTCTTC. Translating it yields CASSPGLADNEQFF. Based on the CDR3 plus reference TRBV11-1 and TRBJ2-1, the full variable domain is EAEVAQSPRYKITEKSQAVAFWCDPISGHATLYWYRQILGQGPELLVQFQDESVVDDSQLPKDRFSAERLKGVDSTLKIQPAELGDSAMYLCASSPGLADNEQFFGPGTRLTVL.

This clonotype was detected ten times or more. The chain has TRBV6-5 and TRBJ2-2; a weak D match, TRBD2 (5 bases). The CDR3 consists of 12 residues. Germline lookup yields CDR1 MNHEY and CDR2 SVGAGI. With 4 bases removed from V and 6 bases from J, the gap between germline ends came to 6 bases. CDR3 loop: CASSLLAGELFF. In nucleotides, the CDR3 is TGTGCCAGCAGTTTACTAGCCGGGGAGCTGTTTTTT.

The chain is built from TRBV4-1 and TRBJ2-3; D not resolved. CDR3 size: 14 residues. Germline values: CDR1 MGHRA, CDR2 YSYEKL. Trimming removed 2 bases from V and 1 base from J, with 7 bases in between. This CDR3 reads CASSQFTGTDTQYF. The CDR3 DNA is TGCGCCAGCAGCCAATTTACAGGCACAGATACGCAGTATTTT.

J is TRBJ2-7 and V is TRBV6-5, with D perhaps being TRBD1 or TRBD2 (7 bases each). Germline values: CDR1 MNHEY, CDR2 SVGAGI. The CDR3 is made up of 15 amino acids. V was clipped by 2 bases and J by 3 bases, with 14 bases between them. The CDR3 DNA is TGTGCCAGCAGTTACCTCCCAGGGGGGGTCTACGAGCAGTACTTC. This translates into CASSYLPGGVYEQYF.

The chain has TRBV24-1 and TRBJ2-3; the D call may be TRBD1 or TRBD2 (5 bases each). Germline CDR1 reads KGHDR; CDR2 reads SFDVKD. The CDR3 runs 16 residues. Trimming cost V 2 bases and J 1 base, with 12 bases left between them. The CDR3 protein is CATSDSGRAGTDTQYF. For the CDR3, the DNA is TGTGCCACCAGTGATTCAGGGAGAGCGGGCACAGATACGCAGTATTTT.

The chain uses TRBV9 and TRBJ2-7; 10 nucleotides line up with TRBD2. The CDR3 has 15 residues. Germline lookup yields CDR1 SGDLS and CDR2 YYNGEE. V lost 3 bases and J lost 6; bases outside the gene matches: 9. The CDR3 DNA follows: TGTGCCAGCAGCGCGAACGTAGCGGGGGGTGGCGAGCAGTACTTC. This sequence encodes CASSANVAGGGEQYF.

The gene calls are TRBV2 and TRBJ1-1, with a tentative D call TRBD1 (6 bases). Germline CDR1 reads SNHLY; CDR2 reads FYNNEI. The V end lost 9 bases, the J end lost 0 bases, and 17 bases lay between the germline ends. This CDR3 comprises 15 residues. The CDR3 DNA is TGTGCCAGTCTCCGGGACACGGGCATGAACACTGAAGCTTTCTTT. It yields the protein CASLRDTGMNTEAFF.

This chain joins TRBV25-1 and TRBJ2-7; D may be TRBD1 (6 bases). CDR1 MGHDK and CDR2 SYGVNS come from the germline V gene. V was cut by 10 bases and J by 4 bases, with 8 bases left in between. CDR3 length: 10 amino acids. The CDR3 DNA follows: TGTGCCACACAGGGTTACGAGCAGTACTTC. Its protein is CATQGYEQYF.

The chain is built from TRBV10-3 and TRBJ1-1; D might be TRBD1 (5 bases). Trimming took off 1 base at V and 0 bases at J, with 6 bases between the two ends. Germline lookup yields CDR1 ENHRY and CDR2 SYGVKD. This CDR3 is built from 14 residues. The CDR3 sequence is CAISEWGVNTEAFF. CDR3 sequence (DNA): TGTGCCATCAGTGAGTGGGGGGTGAACACTGAAGCTTTCTTT.

This chain connects TRBV6-4 to TRBJ1-5; 9 positions agree with TRBD1. Germline V gene lookup returns CDR1 MRHNA and CDR2 SNTAGT. This CDR3 has 15 residues. Germline trimming cut 6 bases from V and 2 bases from J; bases unmatched to any gene: 5. CDR3 nucleotide sequence: TGTGCCAGCAGGGACAGGGGACGGGGCAATCAGCCCCAGCATTTT. Translating it yields CASRDRGRGNQPQHF.

This clonotype was seen once. The rearrangement joins TRBV19 to TRBJ2-7; TRBD1 agrees at 11 bases. The CDR3 totals 14 residues. Germline lookup yields CDR1 LNHDA and CDR2 SQIVND (reference sequence). The ends lost 6 bases at V and 7 bases at J; junction bases unmatched: 8. The CDR3 sequence is CASRPGQGGEEQYF. As DNA, the CDR3 is TGTGCCAGTAGACCGGGACAGGGGGGGGAAGAGCAGTACTTC. Looking up the rest from reference TRBV19 and TRBJ2-7 gives the full variable domain: DGGITQSPKYLFRKEGQNVTLSCEQNLNHDAMYWYRQDPGQGLRLIYYSQIVNDFQKGDIAEGYSVSREKKESFPLTVTSAQKNPTAFYLCASRPGQGGEEQYFGPGTRLTVT.

This clonotype was counted at least ten times. The chain recombines TRBV6-6 with TRBJ1-3, with 9 bases lining up with TRBD1. CDR1 is MNHNY and CDR2 is SVGAGI in the germline V gene (reference sequence). V shed 7 bases and J 1 base; nucleotides not matched to a gene: 5. The CDR3 is made up of 15 amino acids. This chain's CDR3 is CASTYRGQSGNTIYF. As DNA, the CDR3 is TGTGCCAGCACCTACAGGGGGCAATCTGGAAACACCATATATTTT.